This TCR beta chain was captured by sequencing in a study of Ad26.COV2.S vaccination and SARS-CoV-2 variants. Noted treatment: some 20 received Ad26.COV2.S at low or high dose, single or two shots; several received placebo; per-sample allocation not given. Day 63 after the first injection of vaccine or placebo was the sampling time. It was an adult aged 18-55 years in Boston who was the donor. Expressing Wuhan-strain SARS-CoV-2 spike, an Ad26 vector served as the vaccine. With 0 bases clipped from V and 6 bases from J, the junction kept 8 bases outside the gene matches. Germline V lookup: CDR1 SGHRS, CDR2 YFSETQ. This CDR3 has 15 residues. Method: immunoSEQ multiplex PCR; TCRdb's copy keeps in-frame clones and lacks some. Of a few hundred thousand clones detected, 83% appear once; the ten largest clones hold almost 7.5%.

The TCR comes from a person between 18 and 60 years old who received the Ad26.COV2.S COVID-19 vaccine or a placebo. The chain is built from TRBV5-1 and TRBJ1-1; 7 bases are shared with TRBD1. Here the sequenced sample was peripheral blood, taken in a trial of Ad26.COV2.S vaccine versus placebo. Here the CDR3 reads CASSLGWDSAPEAFF. CDR3 bases: TGCGCCAGCAGCTTGGGTTGGGACAGTGCACCTGAAGCTTTCTTT.